Presented here are 28 T cell receptor beta chains from one specimen sequenced in a study of T cell changes during pregnancy in multiple sclerosis (dated by TCRdb to between 2017 and 2020). Preparation of the library involved the immunoSEQ multiplex PCR assay. TCRdb stores this immuneACCESS table with in-frame sequences only. Part of the clones is absent; in the studies checked, under half of the shortfall reflects unresolved V genes, and no reason is known for the rest. The table for this sample lists 56,000 or so clones; approximately 86% of them were counted only once. In total, the top ten clones hold 0.38% of the sample. The sample consisted of CD4+ T cells from peripheral blood mononuclear cells, taken in the third trimester of pregnancy. Receptors originate from a female donor with multiple sclerosis, enrolled in a pregnancy study.

The chain couples TRBV6-5 to TRBJ2-1, with TRBD2 matching over 8 bases. The CDR3 totals 14 residues. Germline loops: CDR1 MNHEY, CDR2 SVGAGI. The ends lost 0 bases at V and 7 bases at J; junction bases unmatched: 2. CDR3 sequence reads: CASSYSPSGNEQFF. DNA of the CDR3: TGTGCCAGCAGTTACTCGCCTAGCGGGAATGAGCAGTTCTTC.

The chain combines TRBV25-1 with TRBJ1-4; no clear D gene. CDR3 length: 14 amino acids. CDR1 and CDR2 from the germline V gene are MGHDK and SYGVNS. The V end was cut by 4 bases, the J end by 7 bases, with 13 bases between. CDR3 in DNA: TGTGCCAGCAGTGGGAAAATCCGGGGTGAAAAACTGTTTTTT. Protein: CASSGKIRGEKLFF.

A single count supports this clone. The V call is TRBV19, the J call TRBJ1-2, with D possibly being TRBD1 (6 bases). The CDR3 contains 13 residues. Germline V CDR1 and CDR2: LNHDA, SQIVND (reference sequence). With 8 bases removed from V and 5 bases from J, the gap between germline ends came to 15 bases. As DNA, the CDR3 is TGTGCCAGTCGACAGGCACCTCCGTATGGCTACACCTTC. As protein: CASRQAPPYGYTF.

The chain carries TRBV11-3 and TRBJ2-1; D is perhaps TRBD1 (6 bases). Trimming removed 5 bases at V and 5 bases at J, with 10 bases between. The CDR3 sequence is 13 residues long. Germline loops: CDR1 SGHNT, CDR2 YENEEA. The CDR3 region is CASSLQGNNEQFF. The CDR3 DNA sequence: TGTGCCAGCAGCCTACAGGGTAACAATGAGCAGTTCTTC. Looking up the rest from reference TRBV11-3 and TRBJ2-1 gives the full variable domain: EAGVVQSPRYKIIEKKQPVAFWCNPISGHNTLYWYLQNLGQGPELLIRYENEEAVDDSQLPKDRFSAERLKGVDSTLKIQPAELGDSAVYLCASSLQGNNEQFFGPGTRLTVL.

V usage is TRBV18 and J usage is TRBJ1-2; weak D call: TRBD1 (5 bases). The CDR3 runs 14 residues. Germline lookup yields CDR1 KGHSH and CDR2 LQKENI. Trimming took 3 bases from V and 6 from J, leaving 14 bases between them. CDR3 amino acids: CASSPGEGSNGYTF. The CDR3 DNA follows: TGTGCCAGCTCACCGGGGGAGGGGTCTAATGGCTACACCTTC.

The rearrangement uses TRBV9 and TRBJ2-1, with 10 nucleotides matching TRBD2. The length of the CDR3 is 15 residues. V shed 3 bases, J shed 9 bases, and the junction held 9 bases outside the gene matches. CDR1 and CDR2 (germline): SGDLS, YYNGEE. CDR3 bases: TGTGCCAGCAGCGCCGGGACTAGCGAAGAAGGTGAGCAGTTCTTC. As protein: CASSAGTSEEGEQFF. The full variable domain, its missing parts supplied by reference TRBV9 and TRBJ2-1, is DSGVTQTPKHLITATGQRVTLRCSPRSGDLSVYWYQQSLDQGLQFLIQYYNGEERAKGNILERFSAQQFPDLHSELNLSSLELGDSALYFCASSAGTSEEGEQFFGPGTRLTVL.

To note about this clone: This specimen includes other DNA sequences encoding the same CDR3. V gene TRBV30 combines with J gene TRBJ2-7; 10 nucleotides align to TRBD2. The CDR3 has 14 amino acids. V trimming: 2 bases; J trimming: 3 bases; junction bases outside the gene matches: 4. The germline V gene encodes CDR1 GTSNPN and CDR2 SVGIG (reference sequence). The CDR3 DNA sequence: TGTGCCTGGAGTCCCGGACTAGCGGACTACGAGCAGTACTTC. Translation: CAWSPGLADYEQYF. The whole variable domain, remainder taken from reference TRBV30 and TRBJ2-7, is SQTIHQWPATLVQPVGSPLSLECTVEGTSNPNLYWYRQAAGRGLQLLFYSVGIGQISSEVPQNLSASRPQDRQFILSSKKLLLSDSGFYLCAWSPGLADYEQYFGPGTRLTVT.

V and J are TRBV25-1 and TRBJ2-7, with 10 nucleotides matching TRBD2. The CDR3 length is 14 residues. The germline CDR1 and CDR2 sequences are MGHDK and SYGVNS. Trimming removed 6 bases from V and 3 bases from J; junction bases left unmatched: 5. CDR3 in DNA: TGTGCCAGCAGCGTAGCGGGAGGAGTCTACGAGCAGTACTTC. Protein sequence: CASSVAGGVYEQYF.

The chain carries TRBV6-5 and TRBJ1-3; unclear D gene. The CDR3 covers 14 residues. Germline loops: CDR1 MNHEY, CDR2 SVGAGI. Trimming took 8 bases from V and 0 from J, leaving 11 bases between them. CDR3: CASLSPPSGNTIYF. The DNA of the CDR3 is TGTGCCAGCCTTTCCCCCCCCTCTGGAAACACCATATATTTT.

Written as DNA, the CDR3 is TGTGCTAGTGGCGACCGGGACACTTTCTCCTACGAGCAGTACTTC. Translation gives CASGDRDTFSYEQYF. This sequence joins TRBV12-5 and TRBJ2-7; perhaps TRBD1 as D (6 bases). V lost 6 bases and J 0 bases, leaving 15 bases between the germline ends. Germline values: CDR1 LGHNT, CDR2 FRNRAP. The CDR3 is made up of 15 amino acids.

The CDR3 protein is CASSPGTSGYNEQFF. The CDR3 DNA follows: TGTGCCAGCAGCCCCGGGACTAGCGGTTACAATGAGCAGTTCTTC. The rearrangement joins TRBV14 to TRBJ2-1; 11 bases are shared with TRBD2. J was trimmed by 4 bases and V by 4 bases; bases with no gene match: 3. CDR1 and CDR2 (germline): SGHDN, FVKESK. The CDR3 spans 15 residues.

The chain carries TRBV2 and TRBJ1-4; D is possibly TRBD1 (5 bases). V lost 3 bases to trimming and J lost 0 bases, with 14 bases between them. CDR3 length: 17 residues. Germline CDR1 reads SNHLY; CDR2 reads FYNNEI. CDR3 amino acids: CASSDRGNWATNEKLFF. CDR3 coding DNA: TGTGCCAGCAGTGATCGGGGGAATTGGGCAACTAATGAAAAACTGTTTTTT.

The chain has TRBV7-9 and TRBJ1-1, with 7 bases fitting TRBD1. CDR3 length: 12 amino acids. CDR1 and CDR2 from the germline V gene are SEHNR and FQNEAQ (reference sequence). V trimming: 5 bases; J trimming: 4 bases; junction bases outside the gene matches: 1. CDR3 sequence (DNA): TGTGCCAGCAGCAGGGGGCCCACTGAAGCTTTCTTT. Encoded protein: CASSRGPTEAFF. Full variable domain (outside the CDR3, taken from reference TRBV7-9 and TRBJ1-1): DTGVSQNPRHKITKRGQNVTFRCDPISEHNRLYWYRQTLGQGPEFLTYFQNEAQLEKSRLLSDRFSAERPKGSFSTLEIQRTEQGDSAMYLCASSRGPTEAFFGQGTRLTVV.

CDR3 loop: CASSSLRTPSYEQYF. Written as DNA, the CDR3 is TGTGCCAGCAGTTCTTTAAGGACTCCCTCCTACGAGCAGTACTTC. The J gene is TRBJ2-7, the V gene TRBV2; TRBD2 might be the D (5 bases). This CDR3 has 15 residues. V dropped 5 bases and J dropped 0 bases, with 14 bases sitting between them. CDR1 and CDR2 from the germline V gene are SNHLY and FYNNEI.

The chain is built from TRBV11-2 and TRBJ1-1, with 9 bases aligning to TRBD1. This CDR3 has 12 amino acids. Germline CDR1 reads SGHAT; CDR2 reads FQNNGV. Trimming took 3 bases from V and 8 from J; bases not matched to a gene: 1. The CDR3 here is CASSFGQGEAFF. For the CDR3, the DNA is TGTGCCAGCAGCTTTGGACAGGGGGAAGCTTTCTTT.

V usage is TRBV2 and J usage is TRBJ2-7; D is possibly TRBD1 (6 bases). The germline CDR1 and CDR2 sequences are SNHLY and FYNNEI. The CDR3 runs 13 residues. The V end was cut by 9 bases, the J end by 6 bases, with 18 bases between. As DNA, the CDR3 is TGTGCCAGTCTGGAGACCAGGGGTCGCGAGCAGTACTTC. Translation: CASLETRGREQYF.

The CDR3 nucleotides are TGCGCCAGCAGCCAACATAGACTAGCGGGGACAGATACGCAGTATTTT. Protein sequence: CASSQHRLAGTDTQYF. V usage is TRBV4-3 and J usage is TRBJ2-3; 11 bases fit TRBD2. This CDR3 has 16 residues. The V gene end was trimmed by 2 bases and the J gene end by 3 bases; junction bases not matched to a gene: 4. CDR1 and CDR2 from the germline V gene are LGHNA and YSLEER.

This clone was detected many times. The chain couples TRBV7-9 to TRBJ2-7, with 8 bases lining up with TRBD1. The CDR3 totals 15 residues. Trimming at V came to 4 bases and at J to 2 bases, leaving 7 bases not matched to a gene. Germline assignment: CDR1 SEHNR and CDR2 FQNEAQ (reference sequence). The DNA of the CDR3 is TGTGCCAGCAGCTCGGGACAGGTTTTTCCCTACGAGCAGTACTTC. This encodes CASSSGQVFPYEQYF.

This chain links TRBV4-2 with TRBJ2-3; 11 bases agree with TRBD2. V lost 1 base to trimming and J lost 6 bases; unmatched junction nucleotides: 6. CDR3 length: 16 amino acids. In germline, CDR1 is LGHNA, CDR2 YNFKEQ. CDR3 DNA: TGTGCCAGCAGCCAAGGGGCTAGCGGGAGGCTTGATACGCAGTATTTT. Translated, it gives CASSQGASGRLDTQYF.

The chain couples TRBV5-1 to TRBJ2-7, with D possibly being TRBD2 (6 bases). The V gene's germline CDR1 is SGHRS and CDR2 YFSETQ. V lost 3 bases, J lost 4 bases, and 14 bases lay in between. The CDR3 has 14 residues. As DNA, the CDR3 is TGCGCCAGCAGCTCGGGAGTTACGGGGTACGAGCAGTACTTC. Amino acids: CASSSGVTGYEQYF.

The rearrangement links TRBV4-2 to TRBJ2-7; TRBD1 agrees at 7 bases. V dropped 4 bases and J dropped 2; count of bases not matched to a gene: 8. CDR1 is LGHNA, CDR2 YNFKEQ, per germline. This CDR3 is built from 15 residues. The CDR3 bases are TGTGCCAGCAGCCTACGGGACAGCCAAACCTACGAGCAGTACTTC. Translating gives CASSLRDSQTYEQYF.

The chain couples TRBV27 to TRBJ1-2; possible D gene TRBD1, 5 bases. Trimming removed 5 bases at V and 4 bases at J, with 11 bases between. Germline-derived CDR1 and CDR2 are MNHEY and SMNVEV (reference sequence). The CDR3 totals 13 residues. The CDR3, as DNA: TGTGCCAGCAGTCTCTACCAGGGCTATGGCTACACCTTC. Translation gives CASSLYQGYGYTF.

In DNA, the CDR3 is TGTGCCAGCAGTTACACCCCACTAGCGAGCTCCTACGAGCAGTACTTC. Translating gives CASSYTPLASSYEQYF. This sequence joins TRBV6-5 and TRBJ2-7; 7 positions match TRBD2. V was clipped by 2 bases and J by 0 bases; unmatched bases: 7. This CDR3 is 16 amino acids long. Germline assignment: CDR1 MNHEY and CDR2 SVGAGI.

This clone was observed a single time. The chain uses TRBV5-6 and TRBJ1-5, with D perhaps TRBD1 (6 bases). The V and J ends lost 0 bases and 5 bases respectively, with 15 bases between them. The CDR3 has 16 residues. Germline V gene lookup returns CDR1 SGHDT and CDR2 YYEEEE. Here the CDR3 reads CASSLGGWDIHQPQHF. The DNA of the CDR3 is TGTGCCAGCAGCTTGGGGGGTTGGGACATCCATCAGCCCCAGCATTTT.

This clone was seen only once. V usage is TRBV15 and J usage is TRBJ2-5; 9 bases agree with TRBD1. Germline CDR1 and CDR2: LNHNV and YYDKDF (reference sequence). The CDR3 has 18 residues. Trimming at V came to 1 base and at J to 5 bases, leaving 14 bases not matched to a gene. The CDR3 sequence is CATSRVRTGVLVAETQYF. The DNA of the CDR3 is TGTGCCACCAGCAGAGTTAGGACAGGGGTATTGGTGGCGGAGACCCAGTACTTC. Filled out from reference TRBV15 and TRBJ2-5, the complete variable domain reads DAMVIQNPRYQVTQFGKPVTLSCSQTLNHNVMYWYQQKSSQAPKLLFHYYDKDFNNEADTPDNFQSRRPNTSFCFLDIRSPGLGDTAMYLCATSRVRTGVLVAETQYFGPGTRLLVL.

This chain links TRBV27 with TRBJ1-5; D not resolved. V lost 4 bases and J lost 0, with 13 bases in between. Germline-derived CDR1 and CDR2 are MNHEY and SMNVEV (reference sequence). The CDR3 length is 16 residues. The CDR3 DNA follows: TGTGCCAGCAGTTCCTCCTACGGGAATAGCAATCAGCCCCAGCATTTT. Translated: CASSSSYGNSNQPQHF.

This chain uses TRBV9 with TRBJ2-2; tentative D call: TRBD2 (5 bases). This CDR3 spans 16 amino acids. Trimming removed 0 bases from V and 4 bases from J, with 13 bases in between. Germline V gives CDR1 SGDLS, CDR2 YYNGEE. The CDR3 DNA sequence: TGTGCCAGCAGCGTAGGCCTAGCATTGGTCACCGGGGAGCTGTTTTTT. Its protein product is CASSVGLALVTGELFF.

This sequence joins TRBV7-3 and TRBJ1-1, with D possibly being TRBD1 (5 bases). CDR3 size: 13 residues. Trimming took off 1 base at V and 5 bases at J, with 8 bases between the two ends. Germline CDR1 and CDR2: SGHTA and FQGTGA. The DNA for the CDR3 is TGTGCCAGCAGCTTAAGTTCAGGGACTGAAGCTTTCTTT. It is translated as CASSLSSGTEAFF.